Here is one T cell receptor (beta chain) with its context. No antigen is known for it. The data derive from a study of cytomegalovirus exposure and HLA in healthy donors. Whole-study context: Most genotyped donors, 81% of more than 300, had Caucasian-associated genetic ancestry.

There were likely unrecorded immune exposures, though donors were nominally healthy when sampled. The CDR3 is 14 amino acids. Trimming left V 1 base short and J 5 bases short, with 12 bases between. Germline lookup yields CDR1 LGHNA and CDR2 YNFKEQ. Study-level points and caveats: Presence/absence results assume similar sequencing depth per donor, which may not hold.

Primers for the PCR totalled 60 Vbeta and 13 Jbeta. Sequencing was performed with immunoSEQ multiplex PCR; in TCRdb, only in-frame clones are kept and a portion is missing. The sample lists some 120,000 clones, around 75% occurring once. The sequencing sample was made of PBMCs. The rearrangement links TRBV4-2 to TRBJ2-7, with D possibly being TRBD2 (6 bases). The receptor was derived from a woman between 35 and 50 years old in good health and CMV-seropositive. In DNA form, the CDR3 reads TGTGCCAGCAGCCAAGCGGGAGAGATCGACGAGCAGTACTTC. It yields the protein CASSQAGEIDEQYF.